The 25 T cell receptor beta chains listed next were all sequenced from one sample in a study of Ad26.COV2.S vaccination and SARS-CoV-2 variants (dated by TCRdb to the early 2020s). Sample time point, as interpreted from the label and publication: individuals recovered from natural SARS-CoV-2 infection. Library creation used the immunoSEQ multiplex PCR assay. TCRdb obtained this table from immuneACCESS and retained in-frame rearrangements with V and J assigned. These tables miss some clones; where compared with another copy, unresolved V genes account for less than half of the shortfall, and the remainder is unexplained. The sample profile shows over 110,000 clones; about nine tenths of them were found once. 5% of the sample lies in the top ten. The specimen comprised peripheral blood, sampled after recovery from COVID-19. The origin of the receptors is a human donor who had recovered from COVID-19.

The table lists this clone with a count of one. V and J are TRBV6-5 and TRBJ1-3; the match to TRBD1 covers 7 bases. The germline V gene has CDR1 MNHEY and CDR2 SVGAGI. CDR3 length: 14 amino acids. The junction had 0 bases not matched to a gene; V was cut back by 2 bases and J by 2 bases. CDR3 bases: TGTGCCAGCAGTTACGACAGGGCTGGAAACACCATATATTTT. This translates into CASSYDRAGNTIYF.

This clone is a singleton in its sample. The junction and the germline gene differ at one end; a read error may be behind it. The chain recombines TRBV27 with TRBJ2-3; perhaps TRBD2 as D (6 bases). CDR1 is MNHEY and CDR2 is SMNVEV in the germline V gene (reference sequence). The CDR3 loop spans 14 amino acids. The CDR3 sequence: CATSTGRSADTQYF. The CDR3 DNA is TGTGCCACCAGTACGGGGAGGTCCGCAGATACGCAGTATTTT.

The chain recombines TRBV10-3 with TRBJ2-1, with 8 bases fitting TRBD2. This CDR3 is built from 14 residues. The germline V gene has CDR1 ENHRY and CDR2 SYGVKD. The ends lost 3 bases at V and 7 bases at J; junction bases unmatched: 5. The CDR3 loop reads CAISDSGGVNEQFF. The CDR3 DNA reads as TGTGCCATCAGTGACTCGGGGGGGGTGAATGAGCAGTTCTTC.

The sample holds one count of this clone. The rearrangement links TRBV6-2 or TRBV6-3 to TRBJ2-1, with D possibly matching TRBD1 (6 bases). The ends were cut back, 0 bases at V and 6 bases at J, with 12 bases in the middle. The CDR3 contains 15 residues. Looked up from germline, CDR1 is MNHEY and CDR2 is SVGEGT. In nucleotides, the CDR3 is TGTGCCAGCAGTTACTCCCCTGACAGGAGCAATGAGCAGTTCTTC. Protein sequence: CASSYSPDRSNEQFF.

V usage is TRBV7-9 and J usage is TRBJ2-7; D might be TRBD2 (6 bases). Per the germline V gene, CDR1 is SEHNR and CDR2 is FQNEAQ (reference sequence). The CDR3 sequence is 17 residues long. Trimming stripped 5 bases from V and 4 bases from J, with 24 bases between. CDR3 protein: CASSPVGATGTDYEQYF. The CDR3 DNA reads TGTGCCAGCAGCCCCGTAGGGGCTACCGGGACTGATTACGAGCAGTACTTC.

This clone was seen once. The CDR3 DNA sequence: TGTGCCAGCAGCGTAGATTTCGGGGAGCTAGCTACCGAGCAGTACTTC. Translated: CASSVDFGELATEQYF. V usage is TRBV9 and J usage is TRBJ2-7; TRBD2 is a possible D gene (5 bases). The CDR3 spans 16 residues. V shed 0 bases and J shed 6 bases, with 19 bases lying between them. Germline-derived CDR1 and CDR2 are SGDLS and YYNGEE.

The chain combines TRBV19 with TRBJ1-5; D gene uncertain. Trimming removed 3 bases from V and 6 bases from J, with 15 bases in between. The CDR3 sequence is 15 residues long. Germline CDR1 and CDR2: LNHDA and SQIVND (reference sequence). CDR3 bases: TGTGCCAGTAGTATGGGAGTTATGGGGTTTCAGCCCCAGCATTTT. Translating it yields CASSMGVMGFQPQHF.

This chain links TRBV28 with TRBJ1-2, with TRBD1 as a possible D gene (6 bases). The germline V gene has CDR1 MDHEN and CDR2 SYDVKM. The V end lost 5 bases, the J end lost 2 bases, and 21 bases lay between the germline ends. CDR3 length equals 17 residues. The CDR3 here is CASSLPGGGRKNYGYTF. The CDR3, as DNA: TGTGCCAGCAGTCTTCCCGGAGGGGGACGAAAAAACTATGGCTACACCTTC.

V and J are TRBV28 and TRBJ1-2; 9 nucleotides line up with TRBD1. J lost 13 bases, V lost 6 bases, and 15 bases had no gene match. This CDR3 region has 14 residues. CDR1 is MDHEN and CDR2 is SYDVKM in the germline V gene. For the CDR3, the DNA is TGTGCCAGCAGATTACCGGGACAGGGAAAAAAAGTCACCTTC. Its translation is CASRLPGQGKKVTF.

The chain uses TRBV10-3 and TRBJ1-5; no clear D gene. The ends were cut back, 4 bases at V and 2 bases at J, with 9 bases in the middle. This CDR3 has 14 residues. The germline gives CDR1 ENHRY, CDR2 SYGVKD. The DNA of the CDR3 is TGTGCCATCAGTGGGGGTTTAGGCAATCAGCCCCAGCATTTT. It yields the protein CAISGGLGNQPQHF.

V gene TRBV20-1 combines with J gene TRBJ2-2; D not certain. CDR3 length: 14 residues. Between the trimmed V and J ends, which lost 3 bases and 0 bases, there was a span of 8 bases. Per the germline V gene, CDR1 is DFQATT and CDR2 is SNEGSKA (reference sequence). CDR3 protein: CSASLLPNTGELFF. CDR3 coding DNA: TGCAGTGCTAGTTTGTTGCCGAACACCGGGGAGCTGTTTTTT.

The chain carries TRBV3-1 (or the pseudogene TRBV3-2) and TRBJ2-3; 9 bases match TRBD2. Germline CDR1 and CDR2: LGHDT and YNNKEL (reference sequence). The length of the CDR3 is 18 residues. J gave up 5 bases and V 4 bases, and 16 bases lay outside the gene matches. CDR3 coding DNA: TGTGCCAGCAGCCTGGGCACTAGCGGGCCAGGGGGGGGAGATACGCAGTATTTT. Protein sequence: CASSLGTSGPGGGDTQYF.

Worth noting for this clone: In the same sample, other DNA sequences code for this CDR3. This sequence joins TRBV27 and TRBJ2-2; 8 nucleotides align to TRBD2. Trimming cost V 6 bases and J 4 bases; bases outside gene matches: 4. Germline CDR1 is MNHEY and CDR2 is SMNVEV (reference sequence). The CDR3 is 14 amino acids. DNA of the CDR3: TGTGCCAGCAGGCCGCTAGCGGGCACCGGGGAGCTGTTTTTT. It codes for CASRPLAGTGELFF.

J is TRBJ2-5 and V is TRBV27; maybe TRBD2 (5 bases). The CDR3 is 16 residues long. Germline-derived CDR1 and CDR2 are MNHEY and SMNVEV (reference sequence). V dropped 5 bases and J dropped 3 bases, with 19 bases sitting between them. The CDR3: CASSPSLWAEEETQYF. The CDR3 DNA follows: TGTGCCAGCAGTCCCTCCTTGTGGGCGGAGGAAGAGACCCAGTACTTC.

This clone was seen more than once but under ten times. The CDR3 loop is CAWSPGTDQPQHF. As DNA, the CDR3 is TGTGCCTGGAGTCCAGGGACTGATCAGCCCCAGCATTTT. The genes are TRBV30 and TRBJ1-5; weak D call: TRBD1 (5 bases). Trimming took off 2 bases at V and 5 bases at J, with 10 bases between the two ends. Germline CDR1 reads GTSNPN; CDR2 reads SVGIG (reference sequence). There are 13 residues in the CDR3.

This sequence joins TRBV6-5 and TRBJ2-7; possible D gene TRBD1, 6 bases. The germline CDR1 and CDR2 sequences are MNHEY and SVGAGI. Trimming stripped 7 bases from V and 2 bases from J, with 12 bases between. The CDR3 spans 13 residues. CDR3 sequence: CASTGTLTYEQYF. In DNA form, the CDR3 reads TGTGCCAGCACCGGGACATTGACCTACGAGCAGTACTTC.

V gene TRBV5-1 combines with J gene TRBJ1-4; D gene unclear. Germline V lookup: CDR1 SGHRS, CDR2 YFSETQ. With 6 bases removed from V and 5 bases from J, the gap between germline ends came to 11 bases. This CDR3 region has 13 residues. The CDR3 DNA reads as TGCGCCAGCAAAAGGGATCAAAATGAAAAACTGTTTTTT. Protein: CASKRDQNEKLFF.

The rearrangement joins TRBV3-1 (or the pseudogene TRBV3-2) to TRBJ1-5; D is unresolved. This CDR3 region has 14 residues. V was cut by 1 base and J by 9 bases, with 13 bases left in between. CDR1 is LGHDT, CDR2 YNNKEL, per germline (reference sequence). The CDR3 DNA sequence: TGTGCCAGCAGCCAAGTCGTTGGTGCACCGCCCCAGCATTTT. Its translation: CASSQVVGAPPQHF.

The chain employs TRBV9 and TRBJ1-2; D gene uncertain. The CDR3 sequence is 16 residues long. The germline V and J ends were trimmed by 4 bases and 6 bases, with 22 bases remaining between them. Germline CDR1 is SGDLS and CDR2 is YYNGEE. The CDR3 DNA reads TGTGCCAGCAGCCATGATGCGAATCTCATGAAAGATGGCTACACCTTC. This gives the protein CASSHDANLMKDGYTF.

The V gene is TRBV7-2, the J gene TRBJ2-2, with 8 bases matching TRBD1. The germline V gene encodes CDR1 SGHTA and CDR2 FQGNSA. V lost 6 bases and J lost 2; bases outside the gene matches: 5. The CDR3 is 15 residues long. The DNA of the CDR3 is TGTGCCAGCAGTCCAGACAGGGGAAACACCGGGGAGCTGTTTTTT. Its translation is CASSPDRGNTGELFF.

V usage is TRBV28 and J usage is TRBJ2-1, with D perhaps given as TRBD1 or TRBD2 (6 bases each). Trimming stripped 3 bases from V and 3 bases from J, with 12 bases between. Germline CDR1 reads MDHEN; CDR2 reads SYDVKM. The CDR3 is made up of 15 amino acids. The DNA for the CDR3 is TGTGCCAGCAGTTTTAGGGGGGCCTTCTACAATGAGCAGTTCTTC. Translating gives CASSFRGAFYNEQFF. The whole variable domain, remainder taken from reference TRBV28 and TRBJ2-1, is DVKVTQSSRYLVKRTGEKVFLECVQDMDHENMFWYRQDPGLGLRLIYFSYDVKMKEKGDIPEGYSVSREKKERFSLILESASTNQTSMYLCASSFRGAFYNEQFFGPGTRLTVL.

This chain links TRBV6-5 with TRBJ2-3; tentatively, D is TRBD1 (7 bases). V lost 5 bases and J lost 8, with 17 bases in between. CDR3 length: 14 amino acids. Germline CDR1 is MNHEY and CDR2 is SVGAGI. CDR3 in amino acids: CASSPVTQGGTQYF. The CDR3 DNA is TGTGCCAGCAGTCCCGTAACGCAGGGGGGTACGCAGTATTTT.

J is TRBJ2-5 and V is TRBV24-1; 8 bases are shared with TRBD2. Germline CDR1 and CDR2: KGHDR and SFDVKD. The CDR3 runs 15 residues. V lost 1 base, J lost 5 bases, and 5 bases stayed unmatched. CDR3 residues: CATSDFIRGGETQYF. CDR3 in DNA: TGTGCCACCAGTGATTTTATCCGGGGGGGTGAGACCCAGTACTTC.

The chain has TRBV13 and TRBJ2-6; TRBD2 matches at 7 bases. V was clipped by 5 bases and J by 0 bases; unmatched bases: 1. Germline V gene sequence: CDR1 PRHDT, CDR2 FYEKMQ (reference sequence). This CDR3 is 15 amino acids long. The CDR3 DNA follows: TGTGCCAGCAGCGGCGGGGGCTCTGGGGCCAACGTCCTGACTTTC. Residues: CASSGGGSGANVLTF.

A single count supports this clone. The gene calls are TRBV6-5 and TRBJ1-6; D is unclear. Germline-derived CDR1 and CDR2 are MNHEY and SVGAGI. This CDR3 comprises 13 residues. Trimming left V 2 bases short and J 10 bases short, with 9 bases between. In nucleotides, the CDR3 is TGTGCCAGCAGTTACGAGGCAAACTCACCCCTCCACTTT. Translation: CASSYEANSPLHF.